Described below is a single TCR beta chain sequence and its context. This entry is derived from a study of cytomegalovirus exposure and HLA in healthy donors. The study ran its PCR with 60 Vbeta and 13 Jbeta primers. This table comes from immunoSEQ multiplex PCR, and its TCRdb copy is limited to in-frame clones, with some not included. The sample records roughly 100,000 clones, around 61% being singletons. CDR3 length: 16 residues. The germline gives CDR1 MGHDK, CDR2 SYGVNS. Trimming cost V 8 bases and J 4 bases; bases outside gene matches: 13. This sequence originates from a woman between 45 and 65 years old in good health and CMV-seronegative. The sequencing input was PBMCs. The chain carries TRBV25-1 and TRBJ2-5, with TRBD2 identical over 10 bases. CDR3: CASAVWGASGGETQYF. CDR3 bases: TGTGCCAGCGCAGTTTGGGGTGCTAGCGGGGGAGAGACCCAGTACTTC.